One sample yielded the 26 T cell receptor beta chains listed below, sequenced in a study of radiotherapy plus CTLA-4 blockade in lung cancer. The table came from immunoSEQ multiplex PCR; TCRdb's copy has only in-frame clones and leaves some out. The data show fewer than 150,000 clones, roughly 74% seen once. Sequencing was performed on peripheral blood, taken from a patient treated with radiotherapy plus ipilimumab. The origin of the receptors is a human donor with non-small cell lung cancer who had a partial response to radiotherapy plus ipilimumab.

CDR3 nucleotides: TGTGCCAGCAGTTTATCAGGGGCCTACGAGCAGTACTTC. Its protein product is CASSLSGAYEQYF. The chain combines TRBV28 with TRBJ2-7, with a tentative D call TRBD1 (6 bases). V was shortened by 1 base and J by 2 bases, with 6 bases between the two germline ends. Germline CDR1 is MDHEN and CDR2 is SYDVKM. The length of the CDR3 is 13 residues.

The gene calls are TRBV5-8 and TRBJ2-7; weak D call: TRBD1 (6 bases). The CDR3 extends over 15 amino acids. The germline CDR1 and CDR2 sequences are SGHTS and YDEGEE. V was clipped by 4 bases and J by 3 bases, with 17 bases between them. This chain's CDR3 is CASSTLGLDSYEQYF. In nucleotides, the CDR3 is TGTGCCAGCAGCACCCTAGGACTGGACAGCTACGAGCAGTACTTC.

V and J are TRBV30 and TRBJ1-6, with a weak D call TRBD1 (6 bases). The length of the CDR3 is 16 residues. Germline V gene lookup returns CDR1 GTSNPN and CDR2 SVGIG (reference sequence). Trimming took off 2 bases at V and 1 base at J, with 12 bases between the two ends. The CDR3 protein is CAWSSTGMSYNSPLHF. DNA for the CDR3: TGTGCCTGGAGTTCTACAGGGATGTCCTATAATTCACCCCTCCACTTT.

V gene TRBV29-1 combines with J gene TRBJ1-4; TRBD1 matches 7 bases. Germline assignment: CDR1 SQVTM and CDR2 ANQGSEA. The V segment lost 5 bases and the J segment 5 bases; nucleotides outside the gene matches: 5. This CDR3 comprises 13 residues. This CDR3 is CSVSGGLNEKLFF. CDR3 DNA: TGCAGCGTTTCAGGGGGGTTAAATGAAAAACTGTTTTTT.

The chain employs TRBV5-1 and TRBJ2-3; D is perhaps TRBD2 (7 bases). Germline loops: CDR1 SGHRS, CDR2 YFSETQ. The germline V and J ends were trimmed by 1 base and 4 bases, with 13 bases remaining between them. The CDR3 contains 15 residues. For the CDR3, the DNA is TGCGCCAGCAGCTTGTTGGGGGGGGCCGCAGATACGCAGTATTTT. Translated, it gives CASSLLGGAADTQYF.

V gene TRBV28 combines with J gene TRBJ2-7; 12 bases align to TRBD2. Losses at the gene ends were 2 bases for V and 1 base for J; bases not matched to a gene: 6. The CDR3 consists of 17 residues. Germline V gives CDR1 MDHEN, CDR2 SYDVKM. CDR3 loop: CASSLIPGLAGSYEQYF. The CDR3 DNA follows: TGTGCCAGCAGTTTAATACCCGGACTAGCGGGATCCTACGAGCAGTACTTC.

The chain employs TRBV28 and TRBJ1-2; the D is unclear. Germline V CDR1 and CDR2: MDHEN, SYDVKM. The CDR3 has 11 residues. V lost 6 bases to trimming and J lost 8 bases, with 10 bases between them. CDR3 in DNA: TGTGCCAGCAGCCCCAACGGGGGCTACACCTTC. Protein sequence: CASSPNGGYTF.

This chain connects TRBV11-2 to TRBJ2-6; D is unclear. Between the trimmed V and J ends, which lost 1 base and 0 bases, there was a span of 4 bases. The CDR3 covers 15 residues. The germline V gene has CDR1 SGHAT and CDR2 FQNNGV. The CDR3 DNA is TGTGCCAGCAGCTTAGGCAGCTCTGGGGCCAACGTCCTGACTTTC. It encodes CASSLGSSGANVLTF.

The rearrangement uses TRBV18 and TRBJ2-7; D is perhaps TRBD2 (6 bases). The CDR3 runs 13 residues. The V end lost 5 bases, the J end lost 3 bases, and 11 bases lay between the germline ends. The germline CDR1 and CDR2 sequences are KGHSH and LQKENI. CDR3 sequence: CASSAGPFYEQYV. As DNA, the CDR3 is TGTGCCAGCTCAGCGGGACCTTTCTACGAGCAGTACGTC.

The CDR3 loop is CASKEQGARETQYF. The CDR3 DNA follows: TGTGCCAGCAAAGAACAGGGGGCTAGGGAGACCCAGTACTTC. The V call is TRBV5-5, the J call TRBJ2-5; TRBD1 agrees at 9 bases. The CDR3 consists of 14 residues. V shed 6 bases and J 5 bases; nucleotides not matched to a gene: 8. Germline V CDR1 and CDR2: SGHKS, YYEKEE (reference sequence).

The V gene is TRBV19, the J gene TRBJ1-2, with unresolved D. In germline, CDR1 is LNHDA, CDR2 SQIVND (reference sequence). V was trimmed by 4 bases and J by 8 bases, leaving 17 bases between them. CDR3 length: 14 amino acids. CDR3 loop: CASSRWQYYGGYTF. CDR3 sequence (DNA): TGTGCCAGTAGTAGGTGGCAGTACTATGGCGGCTACACCTTC.

The J gene is TRBJ1-4, the V gene TRBV7-3, with D unresolved. The CDR3 contains 15 residues. V was trimmed by 6 bases and J by 0 bases, leaving 11 bases between them. Germline loops: CDR1 SGHTA, CDR2 FQGTGA. CDR3 in amino acids: CASSPGLATNEKLFF. The CDR3 DNA follows: TGTGCCAGCAGTCCCGGACTTGCAACTAATGAAAAACTGTTTTTT.

The chain links TRBV2 to TRBJ2-1; D gene uncertain. This CDR3 spans 14 amino acids. In germline, CDR1 is SNHLY, CDR2 FYNNEI. V gave up 5 bases and J gave up 6 bases, with 14 bases separating them. In nucleotides, the CDR3 is TGTGCCAGCAGTCTTGACACGGTGGGCAATGAGCAGTTCTTC. Translation gives CASSLDTVGNEQFF.

The chain combines TRBV6-1 with TRBJ2-7; D perhaps matches TRBD1 (7 bases). Germline V gives CDR1 MNHNS, CDR2 SASEGT. There are 13 residues in the CDR3. The V end was cut by 11 bases, the J end by 6 bases, with 20 bases between. The CDR3 DNA is TGTGCCGATAACGCGGGACAGAACCCCGAGCAGTACGTC. The encoded protein is CADNAGQNPEQYV.

The chain links TRBV4-1 to TRBJ2-7, with D possibly TRBD1 on 6 matching bases. Germline V gene lookup returns CDR1 MGHRA and CDR2 YSYEKL. V lost 5 bases and J lost 3, with 14 bases in between. This CDR3 comprises 14 residues. The CDR3 reads CASSVRDTDYEQYF. The CDR3 coding sequence is TGCGCCAGCAGCGTAAGGGACACTGACTACGAGCAGTACTTC.

This clone was observed a handful of times. Mismatch with germline at one junction end may stem from a read error. The gene calls are TRBV28 and TRBJ1-5; D remains unclear. From germline, CDR1 is MDHEN and CDR2 SYDVKM. This CDR3 is built from 12 residues. The CDR3 nucleotides read TGTGCCAGCAGTATTCGAGCCCGAGCCCAACATTTT. This codes for CASSIRARAQHF.

The gene calls are TRBV7-9 and TRBJ2-1; 7 positions match TRBD2. The CDR3 sequence is 16 residues long. V gave up 3 bases and J gave up 7 bases; unmatched junction bases: 12. Germline-derived CDR1 and CDR2 are SEHNR and FQNEAQ (reference sequence). The DNA for the CDR3 is TGTGCCAGCAGCTTGTATAGGGAAGCGGGAAAAAATGAGCAGTTCTTC. Its protein product is CASSLYREAGKNEQFF.

The chain joins TRBV10-3 to TRBJ2-2; TRBD2 matches 7 bases. CDR3 length: 14 residues. CDR1 is ENHRY and CDR2 is SYGVKD in the germline V gene. V dropped 8 bases and J dropped 4; count of bases not matched to a gene: 7. As DNA, the CDR3 is TGTGCCATCTTAAAGGGAGGGATCACCGGGGAGCTGTTTTTT. Translation: CAILKGGITGELFF.

About this clone: Germline is not matched at one junction end, which may reflect a read error. The chain links TRBV30 to TRBJ2-3, with 9 bases identical to TRBD2. This CDR3 region has 13 residues. Looked up from germline, CDR1 is GTSNPN and CDR2 is SVGIG (reference sequence). CDR3 in DNA: TGTGCACGCGGGAGGGAGAACACATATACGCAGTATTTT. This sequence encodes CARGRENTYTQYF.

The chain has TRBV5-4 and TRBJ2-5; the match to TRBD1 covers 11 bases. There are 17 residues in the CDR3. Germline CDR1 is SGHNT and CDR2 is YYREEE (reference sequence). The junction had 8 bases not matched to a gene; V was cut back by 0 bases and J by 4 bases. CDR3 residues: CASSLADGTGGGETQYF. The CDR3 nucleotides are TGTGCCAGCAGCTTGGCGGATGGGACAGGGGGGGGAGAGACCCAGTACTTC.

The J gene is TRBJ2-6, the V gene TRBV19; 8 positions match TRBD1. Germline trimming cut 7 bases from V and 2 bases from J; bases unmatched to any gene: 10. The CDR3 is made up of 17 amino acids. Germline lookup yields CDR1 LNHDA and CDR2 SQIVND (reference sequence). For the CDR3, the DNA is TGTGCCAGTACCCCCGGACAGGGACTGGCTGGGGCCAACGTCCTGACTTTC. Translating it yields CASTPGQGLAGANVLTF.

This clone appeared a single time. The gene calls are TRBV7-2 and TRBJ1-1; 7 positions match TRBD1. This CDR3 region has 15 residues. The V segment lost 2 bases and the J segment 0 bases; nucleotides outside the gene matches: 3. Germline V lookup: CDR1 SGHTA, CDR2 FQGNSA. The CDR3 DNA is TGTGCCAGCAGCTTAAGGACAGGACTGAACACTGAAGCTTTCTTT. This encodes CASSLRTGLNTEAFF.

J is TRBJ1-1 and V is TRBV18; 7 bases match TRBD1. The CDR3 sequence is 15 residues long. The germline V gene encodes CDR1 KGHSH and CDR2 LQKENI. V lost 6 bases, J lost 5 bases, and 12 bases stayed unmatched. DNA of the CDR3: TGTGCCAGCTCGGATCGACAGGGTCTTGGGACTGAAGCTTTCTTT. Its translation is CASSDRQGLGTEAFF.

The rearrangement joins TRBV28 to TRBJ1-2, with D possibly being TRBD1 (6 bases). Trimming removed 4 bases at V and 2 bases at J, with 14 bases between. Germline V lookup: CDR1 MDHEN, CDR2 SYDVKM. CDR3 length equals 15 residues. The CDR3 nucleotides are TGTGCCAGCAGTTCCCCGGGGACATTGAACTATGGCTACACCTTC. Translating it yields CASSSPGTLNYGYTF.

The chain carries TRBV28 and TRBJ2-3; TRBD1 aligns across 9 bases. J was trimmed by 11 bases and V by 5 bases; bases with no gene match: 14. This CDR3 contains 15 residues. Germline loops: CDR1 MDHEN, CDR2 SYDVKM. CDR3 sequence reads: CASSAAGQGLWVQYF. The CDR3 bases are TGTGCCAGCAGTGCCGCGGGACAGGGTCTGTGGGTGCAGTATTTT.

This clone was counted once. A junction boundary mismatches the germline segment, possibly from a read error. CDR3 DNA: TGTGCTAGCAGCCGGGACAGGGGCTACGAGCAGTACTTC. Translation gives CASSRDRGYEQYF. V gene TRBV7-7 combines with J gene TRBJ2-5, with TRBD1 matching 10 bases. The end of the DNA fits TRBJ2-7 better, so the J call may be wrong. Germline assignment: CDR1 SSHAT and CDR2 FNYEAQ (reference sequence). This CDR3 spans 13 amino acids.